This TCR beta chain originates from a study of T cells in Graves' hyperthyroidism and ophthalmopathy. This clonotype occurred many times. The length of the CDR3 is 14 residues. J was trimmed by 9 bases and V by 5 bases; bases with no gene match: 6. Authors of the study amplified TCR beta CDR3 regions from RNA transcripts. The HTBI primer set drove a first-round RT-PCR of the TCR CDR3. TCRdb re-called the multiplex PCR reads through MiXCR, storing one row per CDR3 protein. The table shows more than 300,000 distinct CDR3 sequences, with roughly 15% occurring only once. This TCR derives from a woman aged 25-40 years with Graves' ophthalmopathy. This chain joins TRBV12-3 or TRBV12-4 and TRBJ2-3; 12 bases are a match to TRBD2. Material: blood. CDR3 protein: CASSRTSGDGTQYF. DNA for the CDR3: TGTGCCAGCAGTCGGACTAGCGGGGATGGGACGCAGTATTTT.